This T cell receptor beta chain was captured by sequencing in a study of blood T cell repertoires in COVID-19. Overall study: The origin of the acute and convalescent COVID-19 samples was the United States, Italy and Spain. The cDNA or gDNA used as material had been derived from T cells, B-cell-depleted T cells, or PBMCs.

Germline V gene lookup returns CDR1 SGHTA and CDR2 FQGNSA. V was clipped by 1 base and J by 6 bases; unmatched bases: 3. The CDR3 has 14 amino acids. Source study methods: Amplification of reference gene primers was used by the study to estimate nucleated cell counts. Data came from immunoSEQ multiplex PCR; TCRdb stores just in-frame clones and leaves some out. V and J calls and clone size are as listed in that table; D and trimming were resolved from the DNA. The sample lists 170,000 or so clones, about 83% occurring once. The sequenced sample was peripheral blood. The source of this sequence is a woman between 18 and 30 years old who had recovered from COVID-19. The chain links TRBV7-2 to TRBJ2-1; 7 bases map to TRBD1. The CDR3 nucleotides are TGTGCCAGCAGCTTAGGACAGGGTTTCAATGAGCAGTTCTTC. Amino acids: CASSLGQGFNEQFF.